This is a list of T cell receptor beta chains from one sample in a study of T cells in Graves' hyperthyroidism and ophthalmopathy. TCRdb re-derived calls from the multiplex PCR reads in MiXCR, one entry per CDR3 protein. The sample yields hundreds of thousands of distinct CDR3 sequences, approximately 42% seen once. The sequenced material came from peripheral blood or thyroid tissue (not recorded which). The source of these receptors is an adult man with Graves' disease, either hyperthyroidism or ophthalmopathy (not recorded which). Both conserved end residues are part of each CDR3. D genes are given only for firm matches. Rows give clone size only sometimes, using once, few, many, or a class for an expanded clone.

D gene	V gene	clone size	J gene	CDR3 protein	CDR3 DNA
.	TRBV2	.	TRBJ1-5	CASCNQPQHF	TGTGCCAGCTGCAATCAGCCCCAGCATTTT
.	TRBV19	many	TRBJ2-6	CASSPLANVLTF	TGTGCCAGTAGTCCTCTGGCCAACGTCCTGACTTTC
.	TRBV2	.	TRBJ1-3	CATSDPRTKNTIYF	TGTGCCACCAGTGACCCTAGGACAAAGAACACCATATATTTT
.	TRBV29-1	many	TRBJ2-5	CSVEDSAGTQYF	TGCAGCGTTGAAGATTCTGCGGGGACCCAGTACTTC
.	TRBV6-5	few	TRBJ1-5	CASKYREDQPQHF	TGTGCCAGCAAATATCGGGAAGATCAGCCCCAGCATTTT
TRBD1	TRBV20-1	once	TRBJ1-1	CSASEQGCYTEAFF	TGCAGTGCTAGTGAACAGGGGTGCTACACTGAAGCTTTCTTT
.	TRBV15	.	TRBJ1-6	CATSPRRGNSPLHF	TGTGCCACCAGCCCAAGAAGGGGTAATTCACCCCTCCACTTT
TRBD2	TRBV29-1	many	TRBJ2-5	CSAATSGSEETQYF	TGCAGCGCCGCAACTAGCGGGAGTGAAGAGACCCAGTACTTC
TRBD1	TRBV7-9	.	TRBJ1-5	CASSGQGQTQHF	TGTGCCAGCAGCGGACAGGGACAGACCCAGCATTTT
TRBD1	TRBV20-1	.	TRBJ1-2	CSQGQGGYGYTF	TGCAGCCAAGGACAGGGCGGGTATGGCTACACCTTC
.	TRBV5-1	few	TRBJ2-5	CASSLAVARGGGETQYF	TGCGCCAGCAGCTTGGCCGTGGCCAGGGGTGGAGGAGAGACCCAGTACTTC
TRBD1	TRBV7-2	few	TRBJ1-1	CASERQGAPTEAFF	TGTGCCAGTGAGAGACAGGGGGCGCCCACTGAAGCTTTCTTT
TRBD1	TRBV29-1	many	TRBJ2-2	CSVDRGRTGELFF	TGCAGCGTTGACAGGGGGCGCACCGGGGAGCTGTTTTTT